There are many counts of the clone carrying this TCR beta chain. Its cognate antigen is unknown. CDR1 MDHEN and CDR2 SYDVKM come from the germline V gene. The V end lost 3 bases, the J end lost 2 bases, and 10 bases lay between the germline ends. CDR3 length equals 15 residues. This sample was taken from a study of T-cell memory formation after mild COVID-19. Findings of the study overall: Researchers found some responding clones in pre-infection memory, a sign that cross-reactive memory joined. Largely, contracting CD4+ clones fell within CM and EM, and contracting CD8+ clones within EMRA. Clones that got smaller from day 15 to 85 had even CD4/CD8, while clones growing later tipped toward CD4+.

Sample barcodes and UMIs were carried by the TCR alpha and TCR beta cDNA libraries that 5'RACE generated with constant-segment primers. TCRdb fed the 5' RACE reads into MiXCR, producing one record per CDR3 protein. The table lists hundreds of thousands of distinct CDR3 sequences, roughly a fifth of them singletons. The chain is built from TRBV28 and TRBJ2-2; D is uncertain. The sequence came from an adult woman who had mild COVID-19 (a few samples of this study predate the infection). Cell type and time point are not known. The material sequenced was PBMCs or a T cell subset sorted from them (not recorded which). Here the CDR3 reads CASSFNYLNTGELFF. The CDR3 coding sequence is TGTGCCAGCAGTTTCAACTACCTAAACACCGGGGAGCTGTTTTTT.